One and the same sample provided the 30 T cell receptor beta chains below, sequenced in a study of beta chain features in type 1 diabetes. Findings and caveats of the study: All four CD4+ subsets of Type 1 diabetes patients contained TCRB CDR3s that were moderately but significantly shorter.

No cognate antigen is known for these TCRs. Expressed TCRB transcripts got sequenced, as all isolated RNA was reverse transcribed. Profiled with immunoSEQ multiplex PCR; TCRdb holds only in-frame clones, not every one. The sample lists 350,000 to 450,000 clones; roughly 12% were seen once. The sequenced sample consisted of naive CD4+ T cells from blood. The receptors were sampled from a woman under 30 with type 1 diabetes.

The CDR3 is CASSLQETEAFF. CDR3 sequence (DNA): TGTGCCAGCAGTTTGCAGGAAACTGAAGCTTTCTTT. The chain joins TRBV28 to TRBJ1-1; D is unresolved. CDR1 MDHEN and CDR2 SYDVKM come from the germline V gene. This CDR3 comprises 12 residues. Trimming removed 3 bases from V and 5 bases from J, with 7 bases in between. The whole variable domain, filled in from reference TRBV28 and TRBJ1-1, reads DVKVTQSSRYLVKRTGEKVFLECVQDMDHENMFWYRQDPGLGLRLIYFSYDVKMKEKGDIPEGYSVSREKKERFSLILESASTNQTSMYLCASSLQETEAFFGQGTRLTVV.

The chain joins TRBV2 to TRBJ2-3, with TRBD1 matching 7 bases. Germline-derived CDR1 and CDR2 are SNHLY and FYNNEI. This CDR3 is 16 amino acids long. The V gene end was trimmed by 6 bases and the J gene end by 6 bases; junction bases not matched to a gene: 15. CDR3 residues: CASRTHPGQSTDTQYF. The CDR3 DNA is TGTGCCAGCAGAACTCACCCGGGACAGAGTACGGATACGCAGTATTTT.

The chain joins TRBV6-1 to TRBJ2-3; weak D call: TRBD1 (5 bases). Per the germline V gene, CDR1 is MNHNS and CDR2 is SASEGT. The CDR3 has 13 amino acids. V lost 8 bases, J lost 4 bases, and 13 bases lay in between. The CDR3 DNA reads as TGTGCCAGCCCGGGCGTCAGGGCAGATACGCAGTATTTT. This translates into CASPGVRADTQYF.

This clone was counted only a few times. The chain employs TRBV4-2 and TRBJ2-5; 12 nucleotides align to TRBD1. The junction had 8 bases not matched to a gene; V was cut back by 1 base and J by 5 bases. Germline CDR1 is LGHNA and CDR2 is YNFKEQ. The CDR3 is made up of 17 amino acids. The CDR3 DNA follows: TGTGCCAGCAGCCAAGCCCTCGGGGACAGGGGGCCTGAGACCCAGTACTTC. Amino acid sequence: CASSQALGDRGPETQYF.

In this sample, this clone turned up a few times. The V call is TRBV27, the J call TRBJ2-3, with a weak D call TRBD1 (6 bases). The V gene's germline CDR1 is MNHEY and CDR2 SMNVEV (reference sequence). The CDR3 is 14 residues long. With 5 bases removed from V and 2 bases from J, the gap between germline ends came to 11 bases. CDR3 in DNA: TGTGCCAGCAGTCTACAGGGCATCACAGATACGCAGTATTTT. Translated, it gives CASSLQGITDTQYF.

The CDR3 spells CASSLGPHIAGVHNEQFF. The CDR3 DNA sequence: TGTGCCAGCAGCTTAGGGCCCCATATAGCGGGAGTTCACAATGAGCAGTTCTTC. This chain joins TRBV7-8 and TRBJ2-1; TRBD2 aligns across 9 bases. The CDR3 runs 18 residues. With 1 base clipped from V and 5 bases from J, the junction kept 12 bases outside the gene matches. CDR1 and CDR2 (germline): SGHVS, FQNEAQ. Drawing the rest from reference TRBV7-8 and TRBJ2-1, the complete variable domain is GAGVSQSPRYKVAKRGQDVALRCDPISGHVSLFWYQQALGQGPEFLTYFQNEAQLDKSGLPSDRFFAERPEGSVSTLKIQRTQQEDSAVYLCASSLGPHIAGVHNEQFFGPGTRLTVL.

The genes are TRBV7-9 and TRBJ2-5; possible D gene TRBD1, 5 bases. Germline assignment: CDR1 SEHNR and CDR2 FQNEAQ (reference sequence). The CDR3 length is 13 residues. With 6 bases removed from V and 2 bases from J, the gap between germline ends came to 10 bases. The chain's CDR3 is CASRRQTQETQYF. The CDR3 DNA sequence: TGTGCCAGCAGGAGACAGACACAAGAGACCCAGTACTTC.

This clone has more than one count but fewer than ten. This sequence joins TRBV11-2 and TRBJ1-2; 11 nucleotides match TRBD1. Germline CDR1 SGHAT, CDR2 FQNNGV. Unmatched junction bases numbered 12, after V lost 4 bases and J lost 8 bases. The CDR3 totals 16 residues. For the CDR3, the DNA is TGTGCCAGCAGCTCATTAAAAAGGACAGGGGGCCGAGGCTACACCTTC. It encodes CASSSLKRTGGRGYTF.

The chain has TRBV30 and TRBJ2-1; 10 nucleotides agree with TRBD2. Germline CDR1 GTSNPN, CDR2 SVGIG (reference sequence). The trim removed 8 bases at V and 0 bases at J, leaving 16 bases unmatched. The CDR3 covers 18 residues. The DNA for the CDR3 is TGTGCCAGTAGTTCCCGTCTAGCGGGAGCATCCTCCTACAATGAGCAGTTCTTC. This translates into CASSSRLAGASSYNEQFF. The whole variable domain, remainder taken from reference TRBV30 and TRBJ2-1, is SQTIHQWPATLVQPVGSPLSLECTVEGTSNPNLYWYRQAAGRGLQLLFYSVGIGQISSEVPQNLSASRPQDRQFILSSKKLLLSDSGFYLCASSSRLAGASSYNEQFFGPGTRLTVL.

This clone appeared a few times. This rearrangement joins TRBV27 to TRBJ2-7, with TRBD1 identical over 9 bases. Germline V gives CDR1 MNHEY, CDR2 SMNVEV (reference sequence). The CDR3 length is 15 residues. Germline trimming cut 6 bases from V and 1 base from J; bases unmatched to any gene: 7. The CDR3 DNA reads as TGTGCCAGCAGCCGGGACAGGGTGGGGTCCTACGAGCAGTACTTC. This translates into CASSRDRVGSYEQYF.

This clone was seen a handful of times. The chain uses TRBV23-1 and TRBJ2-5; 9 nucleotides agree with TRBD1. TRBV23-1 is identified as an open reading frame with a role that is uncertain. The CDR3 spans 16 residues. V shed 8 bases and J 4 bases; nucleotides not matched to a gene: 14. Written as DNA, the CDR3 is TGCGCCAGCCTACTCCACGACAGGGGGTACAGAGAGACCCAGTACTTC. Translation: CASLLHDRGYRETQYF.

In this sample, this clone turned up a few times. The chain couples TRBV28 to TRBJ2-5; a possible D gene is TRBD1 (6 bases). V was cut by 5 bases and J by 1 base, with 11 bases left in between. Germline V gene data show CDR1 as MDHEN and CDR2 as SYDVKM. This CDR3 is 14 amino acids long. The CDR3 sequence: CASSRRDIQETQYF. CDR3 in DNA: TGTGCCAGCAGTCGACGGGACATCCAAGAGACCCAGTACTTC.

This clone was detected a few times. The chain employs TRBV9 and TRBJ2-7, with D maybe TRBD1 (5 bases). The CDR3 has 14 amino acids. Germline V gives CDR1 SGDLS, CDR2 YYNGEE. The V gene lost 2 bases and the J gene lost 4 bases, with 13 bases spanning the gap. The CDR3 DNA reads TGTGCCAGCAGCGTCGATCAGGGAACATACGAGCAGTACTTC. Residues: CASSVDQGTYEQYF.

In this sample, this clone turned up a few times. The chain recombines TRBV18 with TRBJ1-1, with D possibly being TRBD1 (5 bases). Per the germline V gene, CDR1 is KGHSH and CDR2 is LQKENI. Trimming took off 6 bases at V and 11 bases at J, with 22 bases between the two ends. This CDR3 contains 14 residues. CDR3 protein: CASSPGDGKIRAFF. In nucleotides, the CDR3 is TGTGCCAGCTCCCCGGGGGACGGAAAGATTCGGGCTTTCTTT.

In its sample, this clone was seen a few times. The chain employs TRBV2 and TRBJ1-1; no clear D. Germline lookup yields CDR1 SNHLY and CDR2 FYNNEI. The CDR3 loop spans 13 amino acids. V was trimmed by 2 bases and J by 4 bases, leaving 8 bases between them. The CDR3 loop reads CASSETQSTEAFF. The CDR3 DNA reads TGTGCCAGCAGTGAAACCCAGTCCACTGAAGCTTTCTTT. The full variable domain, in which reference TRBV2 and TRBJ1-1 provide the parts outside the CDR3, is EPEVTQTPSHQVTQMGQEVILRCVPISNHLYFYWYRQILGQKVEFLVSFYNNEISEKSEIFDDQFSVERPDGSNFTLKIRSTKLEDSAMYFCASSETQSTEAFFGQGTRLTVV.

The CDR3 nucleotides are TGTGCCAGCAAAGGGTCCCGGCTAGCGGGCTTGACAGATACGCAGTATTTT. As protein: CASKGSRLAGLTDTQYF. The chain joins TRBV21-1 to TRBJ2-3; TRBD2, the D gene given by the table, was not confirmed from the DNA. TRBV21-1 is marked as a pseudogene. The CDR3 consists of 17 residues.

The gene calls are TRBV14 and TRBJ1-1; a possible D gene is TRBD1 (5 bases). The V gene's germline CDR1 is SGHDN and CDR2 FVKESK. Trimming took 3 bases from V and 11 from J, leaving 16 bases between them. The CDR3 is made up of 13 amino acids. For the CDR3, the DNA is TGTGCCAGCAGCCACCTCGACAGACCTTGGGCTTTCTTT. Its translation is CASSHLDRPWAFF.

This chain links TRBV2 with TRBJ2-1, with 12 bases that match TRBD2. Germline-derived CDR1 and CDR2 are SNHLY and FYNNEI. V was pared by 5 bases and J by 10 bases, with 9 bases of the junction left unmatched. The CDR3 sequence is 15 residues long. CDR3 amino acids: CASSFRTSGTREQFF. DNA of the CDR3: TGTGCCAGCAGTTTTAGGACTAGCGGGACGCGGGAGCAGTTCTTC. Drawing the rest from reference TRBV2 and TRBJ2-1, the complete variable domain is EPEVTQTPSHQVTQMGQEVILRCVPISNHLYFYWYRQILGQKVEFLVSFYNNEISEKSEIFDDQFSVERPDGSNFTLKIRSTKLEDSAMYFCASSFRTSGTREQFFGPGTRLTVL.

The chain carries TRBV4-1 and TRBJ1-1, with 8 bases lining up with TRBD1. V shed 6 bases, J shed 3 bases, and the junction held 3 bases outside the gene matches. Per germline, CDR1 MGHRA and CDR2 YSYEKL. CDR3 length equals 13 residues. The CDR3 reads CASRADRDTEAFF. In nucleotides, the CDR3 is TGCGCCAGCAGAGCGGACAGGGACACTGAAGCTTTCTTT.

This clone was recorded a few times. The V call is TRBV5-4, the J call TRBJ2-2, with 8 nucleotides matching TRBD1. The V gene end was trimmed by 4 bases and the J gene end by 8 bases; junction bases not matched to a gene: 4. CDR1 and CDR2 (germline): SGHNT, YYREEE (reference sequence). The length of the CDR3 is 13 residues. CDR3 sequence (DNA): TGTGCCAGCAGCGCCCGACAGGGGGGGGAGCTGTTTTTT. It codes for CASSARQGGELFF.

This clone turned up a few times. The genes are TRBV9 and TRBJ2-7; possible D gene TRBD2, 5 bases. CDR3 length equals 15 residues. V dropped 0 bases and J dropped 3 bases, with 13 bases sitting between them. The germline CDR1 and CDR2 sequences are SGDLS and YYNGEE. CDR3 DNA sequence: TGTGCCAGCAGCGTAGGGACGGGGATCCACTACGAGCAGTACTTC. It translates to CASSVGTGIHYEQYF.

The table lists this clone with a few counts. The chain recombines TRBV29-1 with TRBJ2-2; 7 positions agree with TRBD1. J lost 5 bases, V lost 4 bases, and 10 bases had no gene match. Germline CDR1 and CDR2: SQVTM and ANQGSEA. The CDR3 is 15 residues long. CDR3 nucleotides: TGCAGCGTTGCCGGGACAGTCGATCGGACCGGGGAGCTGTTTTTT. Protein sequence: CSVAGTVDRTGELFF.

This clone was recorded a few times. The V and J genes are TRBV14 and TRBJ2-7; tentatively, D is TRBD2 (5 bases). The CDR3 contains 19 residues. V shed 4 bases and J shed 4 bases, with 29 bases lying between them. CDR1 and CDR2 from the germline V gene are SGHDN and FVKESK. This CDR3 reads CASSPSGLRGGVREYEQYF. CDR3 DNA: TGTGCCAGCAGCCCCTCGGGGTTGAGAGGTGGAGTACGGGAATACGAGCAGTACTTC.

This clone appeared a few times. The chain recombines TRBV28 with TRBJ2-7, with no clear D. The germline CDR1 and CDR2 sequences are MDHEN and SYDVKM. The CDR3 sequence is 12 residues long. Trimming pared 6 bases from V and 6 bases from J, leaving 12 bases between. The DNA for the CDR3 is TGTGCCAGCAGAACGCCAGCGACCGAGCAGTACTTC. It specifies CASRTPATEQYF. The variable domain in full, with the rest retrieved from reference TRBV28 and TRBJ2-7, is DVKVTQSSRYLVKRTGEKVFLECVQDMDHENMFWYRQDPGLGLRLIYFSYDVKMKEKGDIPEGYSVSREKKERFSLILESASTNQTSMYLCASRTPATEQYFGPGTRLTVT.

This clone was observed a handful of times. V usage is TRBV29-1 and J usage is TRBJ2-5; 13 bases match TRBD2. The CDR3 is made up of 17 amino acids. CDR1 is SQVTM and CDR2 is ANQGSEA in the germline V gene. J was trimmed by 0 bases and V by 8 bases; bases with no gene match: 12. The DNA of the CDR3 is TGCAGCTCTCTGGGGACTAGCGGGAACTACTACCAAGAGACCCAGTACTTC. Protein sequence: CSSLGTSGNYYQETQYF.

V usage is TRBV29-1 and J usage is TRBJ1-4, with 10 bases that match TRBD1. Germline CDR1 is SQVTM and CDR2 is ANQGSEA. J was trimmed by 7 bases and V by 4 bases; bases with no gene match: 9. This CDR3 comprises 15 residues. CDR3 bases: TGCAGCGTTGGGGACAGGGGTCCCTCGGGTGAAAAACTGTTTTTT. Its protein product is CSVGDRGPSGEKLFF.

The gene calls are TRBV7-3 and TRBJ2-1; perhaps TRBD2 as D (6 bases). V lost 6 bases, J lost 3 bases, and 12 bases lay in between. Germline lookup yields CDR1 SGHTA and CDR2 FQGTGA. The CDR3 is 14 residues long. The CDR3, as DNA: TGTGCCAGCAGGAACGGAGGGCACTACAATGAGCAGTTCTTC. Protein product: CASRNGGHYNEQFF.

The chain is built from TRBV25-1 and TRBJ1-2, with D possibly being TRBD1 (6 bases). The V end lost 6 bases, the J end lost 2 bases, and 10 bases lay between the germline ends. Germline CDR1 MGHDK, CDR2 SYGVNS. CDR3 length: 13 residues. The CDR3 DNA follows: TGTGCCAGCAGAGGGACACGCAACTATGGCTACACCTTC. Translated: CASRGTRNYGYTF.

This chain connects TRBV18 to TRBJ1-1; D is uncertain. There are 13 residues in the CDR3. V was shortened by 3 bases and J by 0 bases, with 5 bases between the two germline ends. The germline CDR1 and CDR2 sequences are KGHSH and LQKENI. CDR3 DNA: TGTGCCAGCTCACCCCCAATGAACACTGAAGCTTTCTTT. Translated: CASSPPMNTEAFF.

This clone was seen only a few times. J is TRBJ2-7 and V is TRBV29-1; D not certain. Per the germline V gene, CDR1 is SQVTM and CDR2 is ANQGSEA. V lost 5 bases to trimming and J lost 5 bases, with 22 bases between them. CDR3 length equals 15 residues. As DNA, the CDR3 is TGCAGCGTTCCTGGTGCTAGTCTTTCAACCAACGAGCAGTACTTC. Translating gives CSVPGASLSTNEQYF.